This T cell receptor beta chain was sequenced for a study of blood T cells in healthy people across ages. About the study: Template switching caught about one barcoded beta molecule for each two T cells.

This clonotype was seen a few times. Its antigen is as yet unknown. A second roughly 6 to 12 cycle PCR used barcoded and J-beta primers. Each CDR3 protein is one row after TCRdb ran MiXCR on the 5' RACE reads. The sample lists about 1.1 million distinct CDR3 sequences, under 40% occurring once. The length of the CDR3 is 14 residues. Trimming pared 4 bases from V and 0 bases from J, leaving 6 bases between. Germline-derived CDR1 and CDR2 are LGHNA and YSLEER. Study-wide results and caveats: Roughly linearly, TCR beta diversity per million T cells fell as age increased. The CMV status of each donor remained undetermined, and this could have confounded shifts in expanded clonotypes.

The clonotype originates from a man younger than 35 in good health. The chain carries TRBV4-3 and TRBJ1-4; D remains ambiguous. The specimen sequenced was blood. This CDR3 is CASSPTTTNEKLFF. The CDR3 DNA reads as TGCGCCAGCAGCCCGACAACAACTAATGAAAAACTGTTTTTT.